This T cell receptor beta chain was sequenced during a study of early T cells in non-severe SARS-CoV-2 infection. At the level of the study: Unpaired chains resulted from sequencing bulk RNA of unsorted whole blood. Findings and limits, study-wide: The matching step, a VDJdb search, favored anti-spike CD8 responses and missed private and CD4 specificities.

This clonotype was seen repeatedly, ten times or more. Its antigen is as yet unknown. There are 16 residues in the CDR3. V gave up 2 bases and J gave up 3 bases, with 14 bases separating them. CDR1 is SGHTA and CDR2 is FQGNSA in the germline V gene. Unique molecular identifiers were affixed to single, distinct cDNA molecules. TCRdb processed the 5' RACE reads anew with MiXCR; each CDR3 protein has one entry. The data hold about 35,000 distinct CDR3 sequences, with over 4.5% observed a single time. The chain is built from TRBV7-2 and TRBJ1-5; perhaps TRBD1 as D (6 bases). Sequencing was performed on whole blood. The clonotype comes from an adult who was a healthcare worker with PCR-confirmed SARS-CoV-2 infection or an uninfected control (not recorded which). CDR3 nucleotides: TGTGCCAGCAGCTTAATACCAGGGGCCATCAATCAGCCCCAGCATTTT. The encoded protein is CASSLIPGAINQPQHF.